This TCR beta chain originates from a study of shared clonotypes between healthy human individuals. Once extracted for a subset, genomic DNA was divided evenly among several immunoSEQ plates. The repertoire was sequenced with immunoSEQ multiplex PCR; TCRdb's copy has only in-frame clones and lacks some. The table includes more than 850,000 clones, roughly 74% detected once. The TCR comes from a man between 18 and 29 years old in good health. Some clones in this sample may be carry-over from other donors' samples. Sequencing was done on a sample of memory CD4+ T cells from PBMCs. Regarding subset: CD45RA-negative fraction.

The CDR3 DNA sequence: TGTGCCAGCAGCCAACTGGGGACTAGCGGGAGCTACGAGCAGTACTTC. Protein sequence: CASSQLGTSGSYEQYF. The chain links TRBV5-6 to TRBJ2-7; TRBD2 aligns across 14 bases. V was clipped by 4 bases and J by 3 bases; unmatched bases: 6. Germline CDR1 is SGHDT and CDR2 is YYEEEE. This CDR3 contains 16 residues.